The 30 T cell receptor beta chains reported below all come from one sample, sequenced in a study of cytomegalovirus exposure and HLA in healthy donors. Primers included in the PCR were 60 Vbeta and 13 Jbeta primers. Repertoires were generated with immunoSEQ multiplex PCR, while TCRdb's copy carries only in-frame clones and drops some. Here the sample spans approximately 100,000 clones, 74% being singletons. Sequenced material: PBMCs. The receptor set was obtained from a man aged 45-65 years in good health and CMV-seropositive.

The chain links TRBV9 to TRBJ2-2; no clear D gene. The CDR3 is 12 residues long. Between the trimmed V and J ends, which lost 2 bases and 5 bases, there was a span of 4 bases. Germline CDR1 SGDLS, CDR2 YYNGEE. CDR3 residues: CASSVSTGELFF. In nucleotides, the CDR3 is TGTGCCAGCAGCGTGTCGACCGGGGAGCTGTTTTTT.

The chain recombines TRBV7-9 with TRBJ2-7; TRBD2 agrees at 7 bases. The CDR3 covers 14 residues. CDR1 is SEHNR and CDR2 is FQNEAQ in the germline V gene (reference sequence). V shed 3 bases, J shed 6 bases, and the junction held 8 bases outside the gene matches. This chain's CDR3 is CASSFEGPGGEQYF. The CDR3, as DNA: TGTGCCAGCAGCTTCGAGGGTCCGGGGGGCGAGCAGTACTTC.

The chain combines TRBV11-3 with TRBJ2-1; possible D gene TRBD1, 6 bases. The CDR3 runs 14 residues. Germline V gene data show CDR1 as SGHNT and CDR2 as YENEEA. The V end was cut by 5 bases, the J end by 0 bases, with 8 bases between. Here the CDR3 reads CASSPDSSYNEQFF. CDR3 bases: TGTGCCAGCAGCCCGGACAGCTCCTACAATGAGCAGTTCTTC. Combining the CDR3 with reference TRBV11-3 and TRBJ2-1 gives the whole variable domain EAGVVQSPRYKIIEKKQPVAFWCNPISGHNTLYWYLQNLGQGPELLIRYENEEAVDDSQLPKDRFSAERLKGVDSTLKIQPAELGDSAVYLCASSPDSSYNEQFFGPGTRLTVL.

The table lists this clone with many counts. V gene TRBV4-1 combines with J gene TRBJ2-2; a possible D gene is TRBD2 (6 bases). CDR1 and CDR2 from the germline V gene are MGHRA and YSYEKL. This CDR3 region has 17 residues. V lost 2 bases and J lost 3, with 16 bases in between. The CDR3 reads CASSQRLDPSYTGELFF. DNA of the CDR3: TGCGCCAGCAGCCAACGACTAGATCCCTCGTACACCGGGGAGCTGTTTTTT.

V gene TRBV25-1 combines with J gene TRBJ1-2; the match to TRBD1 covers 8 bases. The junction had 8 bases not matched to a gene; V was cut back by 5 bases and J by 6 bases. From germline, CDR1 is MGHDK and CDR2 SYGVNS. The CDR3 loop spans 14 amino acids. For the CDR3, the DNA is TGTGCCAGCAGTCTAGCAGGGGGCGTGGATGGCTACACCTTC. Its translation: CASSLAGGVDGYTF.

V gene TRBV4-2 combines with J gene TRBJ1-1; D ambiguous. The CDR3 is 15 residues long. V lost 0 bases, J lost 0 bases, and 8 bases lay in between. Germline CDR1 and CDR2: LGHNA and YNFKEQ. The CDR3 DNA reads TGTGCCAGCAGCCAAGAAGCACGTATGAACACTGAAGCTTTCTTT. Amino acids: CASSQEARMNTEAFF.

V and J are TRBV6-1 and TRBJ2-4; 8 bases are a match to TRBD1. CDR3 length: 15 amino acids. The junction had 9 bases not matched to a gene; V was cut back by 10 bases and J by 1 base. Germline-derived CDR1 and CDR2 are MNHNS and SASEGT. The CDR3 DNA is TGTGCCACTATGGACAGGGTAGGGGCCAAAAACATTCAGTACTTC. Amino acids: CATMDRVGAKNIQYF.

Comment on this clone: The same CDR3 can be traced to other DNA sequences in this sample. The chain employs TRBV27 and TRBJ2-7; TRBD1 matches 7 bases. V lost 2 bases, J lost 4 bases, and 23 bases stayed unmatched. In germline, CDR1 is MNHEY, CDR2 SMNVEV (reference sequence). The CDR3 is 20 amino acids. The CDR3 DNA follows: TGTGCCAGCAGTTTACTACCGGACCCTCTAGTCCGGGACAGTAATTACGAGCAGTACTTC. Translation: CASSLLPDPLVRDSNYEQYF.

CDR3 loop: CASSLGPGDYGYTF. CDR3 coding DNA: TGTGCCAGCAGCTTAGGACCGGGGGACTATGGCTACACCTTC. The V call is TRBV7-8, the J call TRBJ1-2; D is perhaps TRBD1 (5 bases). From germline, CDR1 is SGHVS and CDR2 FQNEAQ. V was pared by 1 base and J by 3 bases, with 9 bases between. This CDR3 has 14 amino acids.

The chain is built from TRBV19 and TRBJ1-4; D remains ambiguous. This CDR3 is built from 15 residues. Trimming stripped 5 bases from V and 4 bases from J, with 14 bases between. CDR1 LNHDA and CDR2 SQIVND come from the germline V gene (reference sequence). CDR3: CASSEGYLNNEKLFF. The CDR3 DNA follows: TGTGCCAGTAGTGAGGGTTACCTCAATAATGAAAAACTGTTTTTT.

DNA for the CDR3: TGTGCCAGTAGTCCTTCTAGCGGGAGCCCCTACGAGCAGTACTTC. Translating it yields CASSPSSGSPYEQYF. The chain has TRBV19 and TRBJ2-7; the match to TRBD2 covers 10 bases. Trimming cost V 5 bases and J 2 bases; bases outside gene matches: 6. The CDR3 has 15 residues. Germline CDR1 is LNHDA and CDR2 is SQIVND (reference sequence). Full variable domain (rest looked up from reference TRBV19 and TRBJ2-7): DGGITQSPKYLFRKEGQNVTLSCEQNLNHDAMYWYRQDPGQGLRLIYYSQIVNDFQKGDIAEGYSVSREKKESFPLTVTSAQKNPTAFYLCASSPSSGSPYEQYFGPGTRLTVT.

This sequence joins TRBV7-3 and TRBJ1-2; D perhaps matches TRBD1 (6 bases). Trimming took 7 bases from V and 14 from J, leaving 23 bases between them. There are 13 residues in the CDR3. The V gene's germline CDR1 is SGHTA and CDR2 FQGTGA. Written as DNA, the CDR3 is TGTGCCAGCACTAGGGGGGGGACCGCAGGGAGGACCTTC. This codes for CASTRGGTAGRTF.

A few counts support this clone. V gene TRBV5-1 combines with J gene TRBJ1-2; 8 bases align to TRBD1. The V segment lost 1 base and the J segment 1 base; nucleotides outside the gene matches: 12. There are 18 residues in the CDR3. Germline CDR1 SGHRS, CDR2 YFSETQ. The CDR3 region has the DNA TGCGCCAGCAGCTTGACGCGGGACAGGCATAATTTTAACTATGGCTACACCTTC. This translates into CASSLTRDRHNFNYGYTF.

The sample holds a few counts of this clone. The chain links TRBV6-1 to TRBJ1-4, with a weak D call TRBD1 (5 bases). V lost 5 bases and J 4 bases, leaving 14 bases between the germline ends. Germline-derived CDR1 and CDR2 are MNHNS and SASEGT. The CDR3 is made up of 15 amino acids. CDR3 amino acids: CASSPRQNINEKLFF. CDR3 bases: TGTGCCAGCAGTCCCCGACAGAACATTAATGAAAAACTGTTTTTT.

The chain has TRBV13 and TRBJ2-2, with TRBD2 matching over 7 bases. CDR3 size: 14 residues. The J segment lost 8 bases and the V segment lost 3 bases, leaving 6 bases of the junction unmatched. Germline V gives CDR1 PRHDT, CDR2 FYEKMQ (reference sequence). The CDR3 loop reads CASSLVGGVGELFF. DNA of the CDR3: TGTGCCAGCAGCTTGGTGGGGGGGGTTGGGGAGCTGTTTTTT.

The genes are TRBV29-1 and TRBJ2-7, with 8 nucleotides matching TRBD2. CDR3 size: 13 residues. Germline V gene sequence: CDR1 SQVTM, CDR2 ANQGSEA. Unmatched junction bases numbered 10, after V lost 5 bases and J lost 7 bases. CDR3 nucleotide sequence: TGCAGCGTTCTCTTCTCCAGCGGGGGTGAGCAGTACTTC. Its protein is CSVLFSSGGEQYF.

V usage is TRBV4-1 and J usage is TRBJ1-2, with TRBD1 matching 9 bases. Trimming took 4 bases from V and 2 from J; bases not matched to a gene: 8. The V gene's germline CDR1 is MGHRA and CDR2 YSYEKL. The CDR3 covers 16 residues. The CDR3 sequence is CASSPHSGTGNYGYTF. The CDR3 coding sequence is TGCGCCAGCAGCCCCCACTCCGGGACAGGGAACTATGGCTACACCTTC.

The rearrangement links TRBV30 to TRBJ2-7; D is possibly TRBD1 (5 bases). Per the germline V gene, CDR1 is GTSNPN and CDR2 is SVGIG (reference sequence). This CDR3 is 14 amino acids long. With 0 bases removed from V and 5 bases from J, the gap between germline ends came to 14 bases. The CDR3 region is CAWSVLSGFNEQYF. CDR3 DNA sequence: TGTGCCTGGAGTGTACTATCAGGGTTTAACGAGCAGTACTTC.

The V and J genes are TRBV28 and TRBJ1-3, with TRBD1 matching over 7 bases. The length of the CDR3 is 15 residues. Germline CDR1 and CDR2: MDHEN and SYDVKM. The V segment lost 4 bases and the J segment 0 bases; nucleotides outside the gene matches: 3. CDR3 loop: CASSSTGYSGNTIYF. The CDR3 region has the DNA TGTGCCAGCAGTTCGACAGGGTACTCTGGAAACACCATATATTTT. The entire variable domain, with the rest obtained from reference TRBV28 and TRBJ1-3, is as follows: DVKVTQSSRYLVKRTGEKVFLECVQDMDHENMFWYRQDPGLGLRLIYFSYDVKMKEKGDIPEGYSVSREKKERFSLILESASTNQTSMYLCASSSTGYSGNTIYFGEGSWLTVV.

This rearrangement joins TRBV5-1 to TRBJ2-3; D is perhaps TRBD1 (6 bases). V gave up 0 bases and J gave up 5 bases, with 10 bases separating them. The CDR3 covers 14 residues. Germline CDR1 SGHRS, CDR2 YFSETQ. Written as DNA, the CDR3 is TGCGCCAGCAGCTTGGGCAGGGGCGAAGATACGCAGTATTTT. Translating gives CASSLGRGEDTQYF.

This rearrangement joins TRBV9 to TRBJ2-1; TRBD2 aligns across 11 bases. The germline V gene has CDR1 SGDLS and CDR2 YYNGEE. V lost 3 bases to trimming and J lost 4 bases; unmatched junction nucleotides: 3. The CDR3 sequence is 15 residues long. CDR3 in amino acids: CASSAGLAGYNEQFF. As DNA, the CDR3 is TGTGCCAGCAGCGCCGGACTAGCGGGTTACAATGAGCAGTTCTTC.

This rearrangement joins TRBV6-4 to TRBJ2-3, with 7 bases fitting TRBD1. The CDR3 loop spans 15 amino acids. V shed 6 bases and J 8 bases; nucleotides not matched to a gene: 14. CDR1 MRHNA and CDR2 SNTAGT come from the germline V gene. The CDR3: CASRVRQGVGFTQYF. As DNA, the CDR3 is TGTGCCAGCAGGGTCCGACAGGGAGTGGGCTTTACGCAGTATTTT.

This clone was seen just once. This chain links TRBV7-2 with TRBJ2-1; D remains unclear. This CDR3 has 16 amino acids. Trimming pared 5 bases from V and 0 bases from J, leaving 14 bases between. From germline, CDR1 is SGHTA and CDR2 FQGNSA. Here the CDR3 DNA reads TGTGCCAGCAGCCGTGTCGGGTCCGGCTCCTACAATGAGCAGTTCTTC. Translating gives CASSRVGSGSYNEQFF.

The gene calls are TRBV19 and TRBJ2-2; 8 nucleotides align to TRBD1. CDR3 length equals 15 residues. The J segment lost 13 bases and the V segment lost 0 bases, leaving 10 bases of the junction unmatched. Germline CDR1 is LNHDA and CDR2 is SQIVND (reference sequence). The CDR3 protein is CASSIDGTGGEVLFF. In DNA form, the CDR3 reads TGTGCCAGTAGTATAGATGGCACAGGGGGAGAGGTGCTGTTTTTT.

This clone was counted between two and nine times. V gene TRBV19 combines with J gene TRBJ1-4, with D possibly TRBD1 on 6 matching bases. This CDR3 spans 14 amino acids. Trimming removed 7 bases at V and 6 bases at J, with 15 bases between. Germline V gene data show CDR1 as LNHDA and CDR2 as SQIVND (reference sequence). CDR3 region: CASTPGHTDEKLFF. CDR3 nucleotide sequence: TGTGCCAGTACTCCGGGACATACCGATGAAAAACTGTTTTTT. Looking up the rest from reference TRBV19 and TRBJ1-4 gives the full variable domain: DGGITQSPKYLFRKEGQNVTLSCEQNLNHDAMYWYRQDPGQGLRLIYYSQIVNDFQKGDIAEGYSVSREKKESFPLTVTSAQKNPTAFYLCASTPGHTDEKLFFGSGTQLSVL.

The gene calls are TRBV19 and TRBJ2-5; a weak D match, TRBD2 (6 bases). CDR3 size: 17 residues. Germline V CDR1 and CDR2: LNHDA, SQIVND (reference sequence). V lost 0 bases and J 2 bases, leaving 16 bases between the germline ends. CDR3 in amino acids: CASSIEMEGLAQETQYF. The DNA of the CDR3 is TGTGCCAGTAGTATAGAAATGGAGGGTCTAGCTCAAGAGACCCAGTACTTC.

This chain connects TRBV6-1 to TRBJ1-5; 10 positions match TRBD1. The CDR3 consists of 15 residues. V dropped 6 bases and J dropped 6; count of bases not matched to a gene: 8. Per the germline V gene, CDR1 is MNHNS and CDR2 is SASEGT. Here the CDR3 DNA reads TGTGCCAGCAGGCCTGGACAGGGGGGGGTTCAGCCCCAGCATTTT. As protein: CASRPGQGGVQPQHF.

With regard to this clone: Other DNA variants within this sample encode the same CDR3. The chain is built from TRBV19 and TRBJ1-2; a weak D match, TRBD1 (6 bases). CDR3 length: 14 amino acids. Germline values: CDR1 LNHDA, CDR2 SQIVND (reference sequence). V dropped 6 bases and J dropped 4 bases, with 15 bases sitting between them. The CDR3 region is CASSTGGGGYGYTF. CDR3 bases: TGTGCCAGTAGCACCGGGGGAGGGGGCTATGGCTACACCTTC.

This clone has more than one count but fewer than ten. The J gene is TRBJ2-5, the V gene TRBV2; 8 bases are shared with TRBD1. J lost 4 bases, V lost 8 bases, and 15 bases had no gene match. The CDR3 totals 16 residues. The V gene's germline CDR1 is SNHLY and CDR2 FYNNEI. The CDR3 DNA is TGTGCCAGCCGTCCGACCGGACAGGGTGGAACAGAGACCCAGTACTTC. Translated, it gives CASRPTGQGGTETQYF.

The V call is TRBV6-4, the J call TRBJ2-2, with 9 bases identical to TRBD2. The CDR3 sequence is 15 residues long. Germline CDR1 reads MRHNA; CDR2 reads SNTAGT. V was pared by 6 bases and J by 1 base, with 3 bases of the junction left unmatched. The CDR3 region has the DNA TGTGCCAGCAGCTTTAGCGGGGGGAACACCGGGGAGCTGTTTTTT. It codes for CASSFSGGNTGELFF.